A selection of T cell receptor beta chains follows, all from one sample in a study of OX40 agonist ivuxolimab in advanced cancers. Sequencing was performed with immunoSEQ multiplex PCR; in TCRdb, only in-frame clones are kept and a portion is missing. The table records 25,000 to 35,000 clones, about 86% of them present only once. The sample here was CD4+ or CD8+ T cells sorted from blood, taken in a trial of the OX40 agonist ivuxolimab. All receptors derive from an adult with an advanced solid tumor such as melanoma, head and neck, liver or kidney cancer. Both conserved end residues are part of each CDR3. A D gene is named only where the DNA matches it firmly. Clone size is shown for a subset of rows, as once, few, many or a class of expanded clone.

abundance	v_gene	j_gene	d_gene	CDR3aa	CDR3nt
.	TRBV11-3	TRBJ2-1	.	CASSLGRWGEQFF	TGTGCCAGCAGCTTAGGACGATGGGGTGAGCAGTTCTTC
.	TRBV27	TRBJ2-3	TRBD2	CASSLIPLGLAGEMGEADTQYF	TGTGCCAGCAGTTTAATCCCACTGGGACTAGCGGGGGAAATGGGAGAGGCAGATACGCAGTATTTT
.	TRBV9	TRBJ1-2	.	CASSHDYGYTF	TGTGCCAGCAGCCACGACTATGGCTACACCTTC
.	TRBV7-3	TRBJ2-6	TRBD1	CASSPPTGGSGANVLTF	TGTGCCAGCAGCCCCCCGACAGGGGGCTCTGGGGCCAACGTCCTGACTTTC
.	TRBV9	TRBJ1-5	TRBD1	CASSVAGQGNQPQHF	TGTGCCAGCAGCGTAGCGGGACAGGGTAATCAGCCCCAGCATTTT
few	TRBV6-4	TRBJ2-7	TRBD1	CASRVGRDRRYSISYEQYF	TGTGCCAGCAGAGTTGGCCGGGACAGAAGGTACTCTATCTCCTACGAGCAGTACTTC
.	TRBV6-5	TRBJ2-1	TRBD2	CASSLRVAGFNEQFF	TGTGCCAGCAGTCTCCGGGTAGCGGGGTTCAATGAGCAGTTCTTC
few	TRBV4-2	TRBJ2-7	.	CASSQARDYEQYF	TGTGCCAGCAGCCAAGCGCGGGACTACGAGCAGTACTTC
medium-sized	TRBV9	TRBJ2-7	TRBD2	CASSVSGVVHEQYF	TGTGCCAGCAGCGTTAGCGGGGTAGTCCACGAGCAGTACTTC
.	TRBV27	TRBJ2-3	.	CASSPLMEGGEEDTQYF	TGTGCCAGCAGCCCGCTAATGGAGGGGGGGGAAGAAGATACGCAGTATTTT
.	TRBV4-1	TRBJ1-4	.	CASNIQRATNEKLFF	TGCGCCAGCAACATTCAAAGGGCGACTAATGAAAAACTGTTTTTT
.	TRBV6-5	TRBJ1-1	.	CASSHGLNTEAFF	TGTGCCAGCAGTCATGGACTAAACACTGAAGCTTTCTTT
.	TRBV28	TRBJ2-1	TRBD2	CASNDLTSGNEQFF	TGTGCCAGCAACGACTTGACTAGCGGCAATGAGCAGTTCTTC
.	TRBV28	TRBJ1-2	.	CASSFTEQWEGYTF	TGTGCCAGCAGTTTTACAGAACAATGGGAGGGCTACACCTTC
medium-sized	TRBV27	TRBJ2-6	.	CASSFSPGNFGAGANVLTF	TGTGCCAGCAGTTTTTCCCCAGGGAACTTTGGGGCTGGGGCCAACGTCCTGACTTTC
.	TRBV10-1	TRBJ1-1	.	CASSEGFLTDTEAFF	TGCGCCAGCAGTGAGGGGTTCCTGACGGACACTGAAGCTTTCTTT
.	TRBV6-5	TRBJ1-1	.	CASSTISGVETFF	TGTGCCAGCTCTACAATTTCGGGGGTCGAAACTTTCTTT
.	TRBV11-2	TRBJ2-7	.	CASSSLSYEQYF	TGTGCCAGCAGCTCCTTATCCTACGAGCAGTACTTC
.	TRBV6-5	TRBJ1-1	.	CASSNSINTEAFF	TGTGCCAGCAGTAACAGTATAAACACTGAAGCTTTCTTT
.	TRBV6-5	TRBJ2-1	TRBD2	CASSYAGDYNEQFF	TGTGCCAGCAGTTACGCGGGGGACTACAATGAGCAGTTCTTC
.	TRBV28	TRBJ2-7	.	CASSFWGREGLFYEQYF	TGTGCCAGCAGTTTTTGGGGCAGAGAGGGCCTATTCTACGAGCAGTACTTC
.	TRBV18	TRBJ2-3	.	CASSSTSRTDTQYF	TGTGCCAGCTCATCTACTAGCCGCACAGATACGCAGTATTTT
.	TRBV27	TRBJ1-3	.	CASSPSMPGPLSGNTIYF	TGTGCCAGCAGTCCTTCTATGCCGGGCCCCCTTTCTGGAAACACCATATATTTT
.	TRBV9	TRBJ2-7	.	CASNGPLDYEQYF	TGTGCCAGCAACGGACCCCTTGACTACGAGCAGTACTTC
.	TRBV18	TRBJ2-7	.	CASSPPLAYEQYF	TGTGCCAGCTCACCACCTCTAGCTTACGAGCAGTACTTC
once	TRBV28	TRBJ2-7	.	CASSPPARQVTYEQYF	TGTGCCAGCAGCCCTCCCGCTCGACAGGTTACCTACGAGCAGTACTTC
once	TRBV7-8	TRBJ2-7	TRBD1	CASSTRTGSSYEQYF	TGTGCCAGCAGCACCAGGACAGGGTCCTCCTACGAGCAGTACTTC
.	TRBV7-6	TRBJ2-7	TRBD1	CASSSRGTGIYEQYF	TGTGCCAGCAGCTCTCGCGGGACAGGTATCTACGAGCAGTACTTC
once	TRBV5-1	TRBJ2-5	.	CASSLVGSQETQYF	TGCGCCAGCAGCTTGGTGGGGAGTCAAGAGACCCAGTACTTC
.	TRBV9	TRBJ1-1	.	CASSPGLNTEAFF	TGTGCCAGCAGCCCGGGGCTGAACACTGAAGCTTTCTTT
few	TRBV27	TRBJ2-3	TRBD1	CASTFGTGHDTQYF	TGTGCCAGCACCTTCGGGACAGGTCATGATACGCAGTATTTT
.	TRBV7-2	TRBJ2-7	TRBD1	CASSLITGGREQYF	TGTGCCAGCAGCTTAATTACAGGGGGCCGAGAGCAGTACTTC
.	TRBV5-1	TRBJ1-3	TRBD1	CASSPTGSGNTIYF	TGCGCCAGCAGCCCGACAGGGTCTGGAAACACCATATATTTT
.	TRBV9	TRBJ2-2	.	CASSVATSLGRGYSTGELFF	TGTGCCAGCAGCGTAGCCACTAGTTTGGGCCGAGGATATAGCACCGGGGAGCTGTTTTTT
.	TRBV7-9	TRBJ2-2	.	CASSPSTGELFF	TGTGCCAGCAGCCCTTCCACCGGGGAGCTGTTTTTT
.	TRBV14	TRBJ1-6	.	CASSQDGRGNSPLHF	TGTGCCAGCAGCCAAGACGGCAGGGGCAATTCACCCCTCCACTTT
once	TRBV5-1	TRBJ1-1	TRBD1	CASGDRGRGTNTEAFF	TGCGCCAGCGGGGACCGAGGCAGGGGGACGAACACTGAAGCTTTCTTT
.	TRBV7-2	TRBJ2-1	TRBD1	CASSLTGNENNEQFF	TGTGCCAGCAGCTTGACAGGGAATGAGAACAATGAGCAGTTCTTC
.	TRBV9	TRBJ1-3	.	CASSPPGGRGNTIYF	TGTGCCAGCAGCCCCCCTGGGGGGAGGGGAAACACCATATATTTT
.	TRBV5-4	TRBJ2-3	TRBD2	CASSIPSGLTDTQYF	TGTGCCAGCAGCATCCCTAGCGGACTCACAGATACGCAGTATTTT
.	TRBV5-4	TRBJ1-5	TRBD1	CASSLSQGARYSNQPQHF	TGTGCCAGCAGCTTGAGTCAGGGGGCAAGATATAGCAATCAGCCCCAGCATTTT
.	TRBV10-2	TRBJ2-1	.	CASNPGWGEQFF	TGCGCCAGCAACCCAGGGTGGGGTGAGCAGTTCTTC
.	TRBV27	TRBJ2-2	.	CASSFRADNTGELFF	TGTGCCAGCAGTTTTAGGGCAGACAACACCGGGGAGCTGTTTTTT
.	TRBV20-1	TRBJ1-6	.	CSANSPLHF	TGCAGCGCTAATTCACCCCTCCACTTT
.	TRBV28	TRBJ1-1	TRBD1	CASSPQWLLTGVEAFF	TGTGCCAGCAGTCCCCAATGGTTATTGACAGGGGTTGAAGCTTTCTTT
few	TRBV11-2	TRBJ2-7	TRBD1	CASSIGTGDYEQYF	TGTGCCAGCAGCATCGGGACAGGGGACTACGAGCAGTACTTC
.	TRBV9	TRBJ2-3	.	CASSVGANPGSTDTQYF	TGTGCCAGCAGCGTAGGAGCAAACCCTGGGTCCACAGATACGCAGTATTTT
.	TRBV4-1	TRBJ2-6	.	CASSPTYDYRAGANVLTF	TGCGCCAGCAGCCCGACCTACGATTACAGGGCTGGGGCCAACGTCCTGACTTTC
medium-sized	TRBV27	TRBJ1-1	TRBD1	CASSLSGQGTEAFF	TGTGCCAGCAGTTTATCGGGACAGGGCACTGAAGCTTTCTTT